The 18 T cell receptor beta chains reported below all come from one sample, sequenced in a study of blood T cells in healthy people across ages. A second roughly 6 to 12 cycle PCR used barcoded and J-beta primers. TCRdb itself ran the 5' RACE reads through MiXCR, one entry per CDR3 protein. The sample yields over 300,000 distinct CDR3 sequences, roughly half seen once. Specimen: blood. Receptors originate from a man aged 55 to 70 in good health.

This rearrangement joins TRBV29-1 to TRBJ1-2; D ambiguous. V lost 6 bases, J lost 0 bases, and 14 bases lay in between. This CDR3 has 14 residues. Germline lookup yields CDR1 SQVTM and CDR2 ANQGSEA. The CDR3 region is CSVYGEATNYGYTF. The CDR3, as DNA: TGCAGCGTGTATGGGGAGGCAACTAACTATGGCTACACCTTC.

The table lists this clonotype with a few counts. This may be a read error, as it is one base from a much larger clone. The chain is built from TRBV7-2 and TRBJ2-7; tentatively, D is TRBD2 (6 bases). V was trimmed by 5 bases and J by 3 bases, leaving 17 bases between them. The CDR3 extends over 15 amino acids. Germline CDR1 reads SGHTA; CDR2 reads FQGNSA. The chain's CDR3 is CASSPALGSGYEQYF. In DNA, the CDR3 is TGTGCCAGCAGCCCCGCCCTCGGGAGTGGCTACGAGCAGTACTTC.

The chain recombines TRBV28 with TRBJ2-1; tentatively, D is TRBD1 (6 bases). V was pared by 2 bases and J by 6 bases, with 14 bases between. CDR1 MDHEN and CDR2 SYDVKM come from the germline V gene. CDR3 length equals 15 residues. The CDR3 bases are TGTGCCAGCAGTTTAGGTGGGGGCACCCGCAATGAGCAGTTCTTC. Translating it yields CASSLGGGTRNEQFF.

This clonotype was observed at least ten times. V gene TRBV20-1 combines with J gene TRBJ2-7; 8 bases agree with TRBD1. After removal of 0 bases from V and 5 bases from J, the junction contained 9 bases not matched to a gene. Germline CDR1 DFQATT, CDR2 SNEGSKA (reference sequence). This CDR3 contains 15 residues. For the CDR3, the DNA is TGCAGTGCTAGAGATCAGAGGGGACAGGCCCACGAGCAGTACTTC. As protein: CSARDQRGQAHEQYF.

This clonotype was found a few times. The rearrangement links TRBV7-2 to TRBJ2-7; TRBD2 matches 8 bases. V dropped 1 base and J dropped 2; count of bases not matched to a gene: 4. This CDR3 region has 15 residues. Germline lookup yields CDR1 SGHTA and CDR2 FQGNSA. In DNA form, the CDR3 reads TGTGCCAGCAGCTTAGGATCGGGAGGGCCCTACGAGCAGTACTTC. Residues: CASSLGSGGPYEQYF. The whole variable domain, filled in from reference TRBV7-2 and TRBJ2-7, reads GAGVSQSPSNKVTEKGKDVELRCDPISGHTALYWYRQSLGQGLEFLIYFQGNSAPDKSGLPSDRFSAERTGGSVSTLTIQRTQQEDSAVYLCASSLGSGGPYEQYFGPGTRLTVT.

This rearrangement joins TRBV5-1 to TRBJ2-5; D remains unclear. The CDR3 extends over 12 amino acids. Germline CDR1 and CDR2: SGHRS and YFSETQ. Trimming took 0 bases from V and 5 from J, leaving 5 bases between them. The CDR3 DNA reads TGCGCCAGCAGCTTGGAGACGGAGACCCAGTACTTC. Its protein product is CASSLETETQYF.

This chain joins TRBV6-6 and TRBJ2-7; D gene uncertain. The CDR3 spans 14 residues. Looked up from germline, CDR1 is MNHNY and CDR2 is SVGAGI (reference sequence). The ends were cut back, 0 bases at V and 7 bases at J, with 13 bases in the middle. The CDR3 region is CASSYSTRVGEQYF. Here the CDR3 DNA reads TGTGCCAGCAGTTACTCGACCCGAGTAGGGGAGCAGTACTTC.

The CDR3 nucleotides read TGCAGCGTTGCCCTGGGGGCAACTAATGAAAAACTGTTTTTT. It specifies CSVALGATNEKLFF. The chain is built from TRBV29-1 and TRBJ1-4, with D tentatively TRBD1 (5 bases). V lost 4 bases to trimming and J lost 0 bases, with 9 bases between them. This CDR3 comprises 14 residues. Germline V CDR1 and CDR2: SQVTM, ANQGSEA.

The chain is built from TRBV12-3 or TRBV12-4 and TRBJ2-3, with no clear D. The V and J ends lost 3 bases and 4 bases respectively, with 8 bases between them. This CDR3 spans 13 amino acids. CDR3 amino acids: CASSFSAADTQYF. For the CDR3, the DNA is TGTGCCAGCAGTTTTTCCGCGGCAGATACGCAGTATTTT.

The sample holds a few counts of this clonotype. The V and J genes are TRBV12-5 and TRBJ2-3; 8 bases line up with TRBD1. Germline V CDR1 and CDR2: LGHNT, FRNRAP. V gave up 1 base and J gave up 8 bases; unmatched junction bases: 20. The CDR3 spans 19 residues. CDR3 nucleotide sequence: TGTGCTAGTGGTTTGGCCCTAGGCCAAGGACAGGGCCGTTTGGGTACGCAGTATTTT. Translation gives CASGLALGQGQGRLGTQYF.

V is TRBV18 and J is TRBJ1-5; TRBD1 agrees at 8 bases. Germline loops: CDR1 KGHSH, CDR2 LQKENI. The CDR3 spans 14 residues. V gave up 3 bases and J gave up 6 bases; unmatched junction bases: 4. CDR3: CASSPTGGPQPQHF. The CDR3 bases are TGTGCCAGCTCACCCACAGGGGGTCCTCAGCCCCAGCATTTT.

The rearrangement uses TRBV5-1 and TRBJ2-2; 7 nucleotides agree with TRBD2. With V trimmed by 6 bases and J by 4 bases, 12 bases remained unmatched. Germline CDR1 and CDR2: SGHRS and YFSETQ. This CDR3 has 16 residues. The CDR3 loop is CASNEWGGSRTGELFF. DNA of the CDR3: TGCGCCAGCAACGAATGGGGAGGGAGTCGCACCGGGGAGCTGTTTTTT. Full variable domain (outside the CDR3, taken from reference TRBV5-1 and TRBJ2-2): KAGVTQTPRYLIKTRGQQVTLSCSPISGHRSVSWYQQTPGQGLQFLFEYFSETQRNKGNFPGRFSGRQFSNSRSEMNVSTLELGDSALYLCASNEWGGSRTGELFFGEGSRLTVL.

The table lists this clonotype with a few counts. The chain couples TRBV10-3 to TRBJ2-5; D assignment may be TRBD1 or TRBD2 (6 bases each). Germline values: CDR1 ENHRY, CDR2 SYGVKD. V was trimmed by 6 bases and J by 4 bases, leaving 18 bases between them. The CDR3 sequence is 15 residues long. The CDR3 reads CAISAGTGGGETQYF. In nucleotides, the CDR3 is TGTGCCATCAGCGCCGGGACTGGAGGGGGAGAGACCCAGTACTTC.

V and J are TRBV18 and TRBJ2-7, with no clear D. The V end lost 3 bases, the J end lost 2 bases, and 8 bases lay between the germline ends. The CDR3 extends over 13 amino acids. Germline CDR1 is KGHSH and CDR2 is LQKENI. The CDR3 is CASSPALTYEQYF. The CDR3 DNA is TGTGCCAGCTCACCGGCGCTTACCTACGAGCAGTACTTC.

J is TRBJ1-2 and V is TRBV2; D may be TRBD1 (6 bases). The CDR3 runs to 15 residues. V dropped 4 bases and J dropped 4 bases, with 16 bases sitting between them. From germline, CDR1 is SNHLY and CDR2 FYNNEI. Written as DNA, the CDR3 is TGTGCCAGCAGTGTCCAACAGGACAGCCTCTATGGCTACACCTTC. Protein: CASSVQQDSLYGYTF.

The CDR3 sequence is CASSHPGTGGHEQYF. The CDR3 coding sequence is TGTGCCAGCAGCCACCCAGGGACAGGGGGCCACGAGCAGTACTTC. V is TRBV4-2 and J is TRBJ2-7; TRBD1 matches 12 bases. Germline CDR1 is LGHNA and CDR2 is YNFKEQ. There are 15 residues in the CDR3. V lost 3 bases, J lost 5 bases, and 5 bases stayed unmatched.

The V gene is TRBV11-2, the J gene TRBJ2-2, with D possibly being TRBD2 (5 bases). This CDR3 has 16 residues. Trimming took off 7 bases at V and 5 bases at J, with 20 bases between the two ends. Germline V gives CDR1 SGHAT, CDR2 FQNNGV. CDR3 region: CASTQWGGSQTGELFF. The CDR3 nucleotides are TGTGCCAGCACCCAATGGGGTGGGAGCCAAACCGGGGAGCTGTTTTTT. Together with reference TRBV11-2 and TRBJ2-2, the CDR3 gives the full variable domain: EAGVAQSPRYKIIEKRQSVAFWCNPISGHATLYWYQQILGQGPKLLIQFQNNGVVDDSQLPKDRFSAERLKGVDSTLKIQPAKLEDSAVYLCASTQWGGSQTGELFFGEGSRLTVL.

This chain links TRBV6-6 with TRBJ1-2; D might be TRBD1 (5 bases). Trimming cost V 5 bases and J 4 bases, with 17 bases left between them. The germline CDR1 and CDR2 sequences are MNHNY and SVGAGI (reference sequence). This CDR3 spans 15 amino acids. CDR3 in amino acids: CASSLLPTELYGYTF. The CDR3 coding sequence is TGTGCCAGCAGTCTCCTCCCGACAGAGCTCTATGGCTACACCTTC.